Below, 24 T cell receptor beta chains from the same sample are listed, as sequenced in a study of blood T cell repertoires in COVID-19. Clones were read by immunoSEQ multiplex PCR, and TCRdb kept only the in-frame ones, dropping some. The sample lists about 77,000 clones, roughly 90% occurring once. Specimen: peripheral blood. All receptors derive from a woman older than 75 with active or convalescent COVID-19.

This chain joins TRBV5-1 and TRBJ1-1, with D unclear. The V and J ends lost 0 bases and 1 base respectively, with 13 bases between them. The CDR3 totals 16 residues. CDR1 and CDR2 (germline): SGHRS, YFSETQ. CDR3 DNA sequence: TGCGCCAGCAGCTTGGTGGAGGTCCGGGGGAACACTGAAGCTTTCTTT. Translating it yields CASSLVEVRGNTEAFF.

The chain couples TRBV15 to TRBJ1-5; 9 positions agree with TRBD1. From germline, CDR1 is LNHNV and CDR2 YYDKDF (reference sequence). The V gene end was trimmed by 0 bases and the J gene end by 4 bases; junction bases not matched to a gene: 4. CDR3 length: 16 amino acids. The CDR3 loop is CATSRDPDRGNQPQHF. The CDR3 nucleotides read TGTGCCACCAGCAGAGATCCCGACAGGGGGAATCAGCCCCAGCATTTT.

The chain carries TRBV4-3 and TRBJ1-5; tentative D call: TRBD1 (5 bases). V lost 1 base and J lost 0, with 7 bases in between. This CDR3 region has 15 residues. CDR1 is LGHNA, CDR2 YSLEER, per germline. CDR3: CASSQAGYSNQPQHF. DNA for the CDR3: TGCGCCAGCAGCCAAGCAGGGTATAGCAATCAGCCCCAGCATTTT.

J is TRBJ2-2 and V is TRBV24-1; 11 positions agree with TRBD2. Germline V lookup: CDR1 KGHDR, CDR2 SFDVKD. V was clipped by 6 bases and J by 5 bases; unmatched bases: 1. This CDR3 is built from 14 residues. The CDR3 spells CATSPSGGTGELFF. CDR3 DNA sequence: TGTGCCACCAGTCCTAGCGGGGGGACCGGGGAGCTGTTTTTT.

The chain is built from TRBV5-8 and TRBJ1-5, with D possibly being TRBD1 (5 bases). The CDR3 consists of 14 residues. Trimming stripped 3 bases from V and 4 bases from J, with 11 bases between. CDR1 is SGHTS, CDR2 YDEGEE, per germline. The CDR3 DNA follows: TGTGCCAGCAGCTCTGGACAAATTAATCAGCCCCAGCATTTT. This gives the protein CASSSGQINQPQHF.

V is TRBV28 and J is TRBJ1-6; TRBD1 matches at 7 bases. This CDR3 contains 14 residues. After removal of 6 bases from V and 6 bases from J, the junction contained 5 bases not matched to a gene. CDR1 and CDR2 from the germline V gene are MDHEN and SYDVKM. In DNA, the CDR3 is TGTGCCAGCAGGTCCGGGACAGTTAATTCACCCCTCCACTTT. As protein: CASRSGTVNSPLHF.

The chain carries TRBV24-1 and TRBJ1-5; D possibly corresponds to TRBD1 (5 bases). The germline CDR1 and CDR2 sequences are KGHDR and SFDVKD. The CDR3 totals 17 residues. The germline V and J ends were trimmed by 3 bases and 0 bases, with 14 bases remaining between them. The CDR3 spells CATSDEGVFYSNQPQHF. In DNA, the CDR3 is TGTGCCACCAGTGATGAAGGGGTGTTTTATAGCAATCAGCCCCAGCATTTT.

This rearrangement joins TRBV19 to TRBJ1-5, with 7 bases fitting TRBD1. The CDR3 covers 16 residues. Losses at the gene ends were 1 base for V and 7 bases for J; bases not matched to a gene: 10. Germline loops: CDR1 LNHDA, CDR2 SQIVND (reference sequence). The CDR3 is CASSIGPLRGQQPQHF. The CDR3 DNA sequence: TGTGCCAGTAGTATAGGCCCTTTAAGGGGGCAACAGCCCCAGCATTTT.

The chain is built from TRBV9 and TRBJ2-7, with 10 bases identical to TRBD1. The CDR3 runs to 16 residues. V lost 3 bases to trimming and J lost 5 bases; unmatched junction nucleotides: 11. Germline CDR1 reads SGDLS; CDR2 reads YYNGEE. CDR3 residues: CASSAHPGQGSDEQYF. CDR3 nucleotides: TGTGCCAGCAGCGCACATCCGGGACAGGGGTCGGACGAGCAGTACTTC.

The rearrangement links TRBV12-3 or TRBV12-4 to TRBJ2-7; D is perhaps TRBD1 (5 bases). The CDR3 runs 13 residues. V was shortened by 2 bases and J by 4 bases, with 9 bases between the two germline ends. The CDR3 bases are TGTGCCAGCAGTTTAACCCAGGGTTACGAGCAGTACTTC. It specifies CASSLTQGYEQYF.

The chain is built from TRBV5-1 and TRBJ2-7; 7 bases fit TRBD1. This CDR3 contains 13 residues. CDR1 is SGHRS and CDR2 is YFSETQ in the germline V gene. V was clipped by 4 bases and J by 3 bases; unmatched bases: 4. The CDR3 here is CASSVGTVYEQYF. The CDR3 region has the DNA TGCGCCAGCAGCGTCGGGACAGTCTACGAGCAGTACTTC.

The genes are TRBV6-1 and TRBJ2-3, with D possibly matching TRBD2 (5 bases). Germline CDR1 and CDR2: MNHNS and SASEGT. The CDR3 is made up of 15 amino acids. The V gene lost 2 bases and the J gene lost 9 bases, with 18 bases spanning the gap. The CDR3 spells CASSEPDGWTGTQYF. The CDR3 coding sequence is TGTGCCAGCAGTGAACCGGACGGATGGACGGGGACGCAGTATTTT.

The rearrangement links TRBV28 to TRBJ2-7; 10 bases line up with TRBD2. Germline CDR1 reads MDHEN; CDR2 reads SYDVKM. The CDR3 is made up of 15 amino acids. The V and J ends lost 4 bases and 5 bases, in that order; junction bases with no gene match: 8. DNA of the CDR3: TGTGCCAGCAGTTCCACACTAGCGGGGAGGGACGAGCAGTACTTC. It encodes CASSSTLAGRDEQYF.

The chain carries TRBV3-1 (or the pseudogene TRBV3-2) and TRBJ2-2, with 8 bases fitting TRBD1. Germline loops: CDR1 LGHDT, CDR2 YNNKEL (reference sequence). Losses at the gene ends were 1 base for V and 3 bases for J; bases not matched to a gene: 7. The CDR3 length is 17 residues. The CDR3 region is CASSQAPDRVDTGELFF. CDR3 bases: TGTGCCAGCAGCCAAGCCCCGGACAGGGTGGACACCGGGGAGCTGTTTTTT.

The chain joins TRBV24-1 to TRBJ2-1; 8 bases align to TRBD1. CDR1 and CDR2 from the germline V gene are KGHDR and SFDVKD. The CDR3 consists of 15 residues. V lost 1 base to trimming and J lost 6 bases; unmatched junction nucleotides: 4. The CDR3 sequence is CATSDLQGVVNEQFF. The CDR3 coding sequence is TGTGCCACCAGTGATTTACAGGGGGTGGTCAATGAGCAGTTCTTC.

The rearrangement links TRBV5-4 to TRBJ1-6; a weak D match, TRBD1 (5 bases). Germline assignment: CDR1 SGHNT and CDR2 YYREEE (reference sequence). This CDR3 spans 15 amino acids. The V end was cut by 0 bases, the J end by 10 bases, with 14 bases between. The CDR3 region has the DNA TGTGCCAGCAGCTTGGTCCAGGGTGAACTCTCACCCCTCCACTTT. Protein: CASSLVQGELSPLHF.

The chain uses TRBV7-2 and TRBJ2-2; D unresolved. CDR1 SGHTA and CDR2 FQGNSA come from the germline V gene. The CDR3 contains 14 residues. V was cut by 1 base and J by 1 base, with 4 bases left in between. CDR3: CASSLGQNTGELFF. The CDR3, as DNA: TGTGCCAGCAGCTTAGGTCAGAACACCGGGGAGCTGTTTTTT.

The chain couples TRBV7-2 to TRBJ2-3; possible D gene TRBD2, 7 bases. Deletions cut 4 bases from V and 2 bases from J, with 22 bases between. This CDR3 comprises 18 residues. The V gene's germline CDR1 is SGHTA and CDR2 FQGNSA. For the CDR3, the DNA is TGTGCCAGCAGCTCCGACCCGGGGGGCGTGCATCCCACAGATACGCAGTATTTT. Translated: CASSSDPGGVHPTDTQYF.

The chain is built from TRBV4-1 and TRBJ2-4; TRBD2 might be the D (6 bases). The germline gives CDR1 MGHRA, CDR2 YSYEKL. The CDR3 runs to 16 residues. The germline V and J ends were trimmed by 3 bases and 1 base, with 13 bases remaining between them. CDR3 in DNA: TGCGCCAGCAGCCAGCGGGCGGGGATCGCCAAAAACATTCAGTACTTC. This sequence encodes CASSQRAGIAKNIQYF.

The chain has TRBV19 and TRBJ2-3; 7 bases align to TRBD2. The CDR3 contains 15 residues. CDR1 is LNHDA, CDR2 SQIVND, per germline (reference sequence). Trimming cost V 9 bases and J 2 bases; bases outside gene matches: 11. The CDR3 nucleotides are TGTGCCAGCTCTTTGGCGGGGGTTCTCACAGATACGCAGTATTTT. This translates into CASSLAGVLTDTQYF.

V usage is TRBV14 and J usage is TRBJ1-4; 7 bases agree with TRBD1. The CDR3 is made up of 13 amino acids. Germline CDR1 and CDR2: SGHDN and FVKESK. J lost 15 bases, V lost 2 bases, and 9 bases had no gene match. CDR3 loop: CASSQFTGANMFF. The CDR3 nucleotides read TGTGCCAGCAGCCAATTTACAGGGGCGAATATGTTTTTT.

The chain employs TRBV3-1 (or the pseudogene TRBV3-2) and TRBJ2-2, with a possible D match to TRBD1 (5 bases). Germline V gene sequence: CDR1 LGHDT, CDR2 YNNKEL (reference sequence). V lost 1 base, J lost 4 bases, and 10 bases lay in between. The CDR3 is 15 amino acids. CDR3 amino acids: CASSQGSGPTGELFF. The CDR3 region has the DNA TGTGCCAGCAGCCAAGGGTCAGGGCCCACCGGGGAGCTGTTTTTT.

This chain connects TRBV9 to TRBJ1-1; D is uncertain. The CDR3 length is 15 residues. Trimming left V 0 bases short and J 1 base short, with 10 bases between. Germline V gene data show CDR1 as SGDLS and CDR2 as YYNGEE. The CDR3 sequence: CASSVVYGGNTEAFF. The CDR3 nucleotides read TGTGCCAGCAGCGTAGTTTATGGAGGGAACACTGAAGCTTTCTTT.

The chain has TRBV7-2 and TRBJ1-1; no clear D. The CDR3 has 14 residues. Trimming cost V 2 bases and J 4 bases, with 11 bases left between them. Per the germline V gene, CDR1 is SGHTA and CDR2 is FQGNSA. As DNA, the CDR3 is TGTGCCAGCAGCTTATGGACTATGGTCACTGAAGCTTTCTTT. Its translation is CASSLWTMVTEAFF.